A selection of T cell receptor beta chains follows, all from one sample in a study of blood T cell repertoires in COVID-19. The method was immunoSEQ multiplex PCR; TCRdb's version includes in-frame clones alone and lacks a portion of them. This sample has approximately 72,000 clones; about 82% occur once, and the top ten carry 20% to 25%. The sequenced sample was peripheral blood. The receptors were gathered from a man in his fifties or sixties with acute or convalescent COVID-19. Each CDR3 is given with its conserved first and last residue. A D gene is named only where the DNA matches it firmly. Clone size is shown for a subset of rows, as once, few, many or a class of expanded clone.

cdr3_nt: TGTGCCAGCAGTGCAAGGCAGACAAGCTCCTATAATTCACCCCTCCACTTT
cdr3_aa: CASSARQTSSYNSPLHF
v_call: TRBV2
d_call: -
clone_size: -
j_call: TRBJ1-6
cdr3_length: 17

cdr3_nt: TGTGCCAGCAGACCGGGACAGGGCACTGAAGCTTTCTTT
cdr3_aa: CASRPGQGTEAFF
v_call: TRBV6-5
d_call: TRBD1
clone_size: few
j_call: TRBJ1-1
cdr3_length: 13

cdr3_nt: TGTGCCAGCAGTGAAGGTAGGGGAACCTACAATGAGCAGTTCTTC
cdr3_aa: CASSEGRGTYNEQFF
v_call: TRBV2
d_call: -
clone_size: -
j_call: TRBJ2-1
cdr3_length: 15

cdr3_nt: TGTGCCAGCTCCCCCGGGACAGCATCTGGAAACACCATATATTTT
cdr3_aa: CASSPGTASGNTIYF
v_call: TRBV18
d_call: TRBD1
clone_size: once
j_call: TRBJ1-3
cdr3_length: 15

cdr3_nt: TGCAGCGTTGCCTCGGGGTCGGATCAGCCCCAGCATTTT
cdr3_aa: CSVASGSDQPQHF
v_call: TRBV29-1
d_call: -
clone_size: -
j_call: TRBJ1-5
cdr3_length: 13

cdr3_nt: TGTGCCTGGATCACAGGGGGATCAGATACGCAGTATTTT
cdr3_aa: CAWITGGSDTQYF
v_call: TRBV30
d_call: TRBD1
clone_size: -
j_call: TRBJ2-3
cdr3_length: 13

cdr3_nt: TGTGCCAGCAGGCCAGGGGGCCCTCGGTCGGAGACCCAGTACTTC
cdr3_aa: CASRPGGPRSETQYF
v_call: TRBV2
d_call: TRBD1
clone_size: -
j_call: TRBJ2-5
cdr3_length: 15

cdr3_nt: TGTGCCAGCAGTCTGGGGAGGAGTACTGAAGCTTTCTTT
cdr3_aa: CASSLGRSTEAFF
v_call: TRBV3-1/TRBV3-2
d_call: -
clone_size: -
j_call: TRBJ1-1
cdr3_length: 13

cdr3_nt: TGTGCCAGCAGCCAAGGGCGGGGGCCGTGGGAGACCCAGTACTTC
cdr3_aa: CASSQGRGPWETQYF
v_call: TRBV3-1/TRBV3-2
d_call: -
clone_size: -
j_call: TRBJ2-5
cdr3_length: 15

cdr3_nt: TGTGCCAGCAGTTACCCCAACGGGGGGAACACCGGGGAGCTGTTTTTT
cdr3_aa: CASSYPNGGNTGELFF
v_call: TRBV6-6
d_call: -
clone_size: -
j_call: TRBJ2-2
cdr3_length: 16

cdr3_nt: TGTGCCAGCAGCCCCCCGACTAGGAATGAGCAGTTCTTC
cdr3_aa: CASSPPTRNEQFF
v_call: TRBV7-9
d_call: -
clone_size: -
j_call: TRBJ2-1
cdr3_length: 13

cdr3_nt: TGTGCCAGCAGTTACCTTTTCGGGGGAGATACGCAGTATTTT
cdr3_aa: CASSYLFGGDTQYF
v_call: TRBV6-6
d_call: -
clone_size: few
j_call: TRBJ2-3
cdr3_length: 14

cdr3_nt: TGTGCCAGCAGCTTCACAGACACAGATACGCAGTATTTT
cdr3_aa: CASSFTDTDTQYF
v_call: TRBV7-3
d_call: -
clone_size: -
j_call: TRBJ2-3
cdr3_length: 13

cdr3_nt: TGTGCCATCAGCGGACAGGGGGCGGTGGCAGATACGCAGTATTTT
cdr3_aa: CAISGQGAVADTQYF
v_call: TRBV10-3
d_call: TRBD1
clone_size: -
j_call: TRBJ2-3
cdr3_length: 15